Below, 11 T cell receptor beta chains from the same sample are listed, as sequenced in a study of shared clonotypes between healthy human individuals. Sequencing was performed with immunoSEQ multiplex PCR; in TCRdb, only in-frame clones are kept and a portion is missing. The data show 2,100,000 or so clones, with approximately 95% seen just once and 0.1% to 0.15% held by the top ten. The specimen was naive CD4+ T cells sorted from blood. Subset described: CD45RA+ positively selected. These receptors were obtained from a man between 18 and 29 years old in good health.

This chain links TRBV6-1 with TRBJ1-6; TRBD1 agrees at 7 bases. CDR3 length: 19 residues. Germline CDR1 reads MNHNS; CDR2 reads SASEGT. Trimming took 4 bases from V and 0 from J; bases not matched to a gene: 12. The CDR3: CASSARGTAEFSYNSPLHF. The CDR3 nucleotides read TGTGCCAGCAGTGCCCGTGGGACAGCGGAATTCTCCTATAATTCACCCCTCCACTTT.

The rearrangement links TRBV6-5 to TRBJ1-6, with TRBD1 matching over 7 bases. The CDR3 is 14 amino acids. The V gene's germline CDR1 is MNHEY and CDR2 SVGAGI. J was trimmed by 6 bases and V by 5 bases; bases with no gene match: 4. CDR3 amino acids: CASSPDRVNSPLHF. CDR3 nucleotides: TGTGCCAGCAGTCCAGACAGGGTTAATTCACCCCTCCACTTT.

The chain uses TRBV2 and TRBJ2-1, with 11 bases lining up with TRBD1. With V trimmed by 4 bases and J by 6 bases, 5 bases remained unmatched. CDR3 length equals 15 residues. Germline V gene lookup returns CDR1 SNHLY and CDR2 FYNNEI. The CDR3 sequence is CASSVDRGLSNEQFF. In DNA form, the CDR3 reads TGTGCCAGCAGTGTGGACAGGGGGCTTTCCAATGAGCAGTTCTTC.

The V and J genes are TRBV5-1 and TRBJ2-7, with 7 nucleotides matching TRBD1. Germline V CDR1 and CDR2: SGHRS, YFSETQ. The V and J ends lost 3 bases and 2 bases, in that order; junction bases with no gene match: 5. This CDR3 has 14 residues. The CDR3 sequence is CASSSGQVTYEQYF. The CDR3 DNA sequence: TGCGCCAGCAGCTCCGGACAGGTCACCTACGAGCAGTACTTC. Based on the CDR3 plus reference TRBV5-1 and TRBJ2-7, the full variable domain is KAGVTQTPRYLIKTRGQQVTLSCSPISGHRSVSWYQQTPGQGLQFLFEYFSETQRNKGNFPGRFSGRQFSNSRSEMNVSTLELGDSALYLCASSSGQVTYEQYFGPGTRLTVT.

The chain combines TRBV20-1 with TRBJ2-1, with D hard to call. Per the germline V gene, CDR1 is DFQATT and CDR2 is SNEGSKA (reference sequence). This CDR3 has 11 amino acids. Trimming left V 5 bases short and J 9 bases short, with 11 bases between. In DNA, the CDR3 is TGCAGTGCTTTTACTCTTTTTGAGCAGTTCTTC. Encoded protein: CSAFTLFEQFF.

The chain uses TRBV9 and TRBJ2-2; no definite D call. Germline V gene sequence: CDR1 SGDLS, CDR2 YYNGEE. This CDR3 comprises 16 residues. V was trimmed by 3 bases and J by 0 bases, leaving 12 bases between them. The DNA for the CDR3 is TGTGCCAGCAGCGAGTCCGGCCGCGCGAACACCGGGGAGCTGTTTTTT. Protein sequence: CASSESGRANTGELFF.

The rearrangement uses TRBV4-1 and TRBJ2-2, with a possible D match to TRBD2 (6 bases). This CDR3 is built from 17 residues. With 5 bases removed from V and 4 bases from J, the gap between germline ends came to 20 bases. Germline-derived CDR1 and CDR2 are MGHRA and YSYEKL. Written as DNA, the CDR3 is TGCGCCAGCAGCAAACAGGCGGGACTCGAAACCACCGGGGAGCTGTTTTTT. Its protein is CASSKQAGLETTGELFF.

About this clone itself: A read error may account for a junction end that differs from germline. This chain links TRBV30 with TRBJ1-1, with D uncertain. From germline, CDR1 is GTSNPN and CDR2 SVGIG (reference sequence). The CDR3 has 11 amino acids. The CDR3 protein is CAWADLWEQFF. CDR3 DNA sequence: TGTGCCTGGGCCGATTTATGGGAACAATTTTTT.

This chain links TRBV7-8 with TRBJ1-4; D uncertain. This CDR3 is built from 15 residues. The V gene's germline CDR1 is SGHVS and CDR2 FQNEAQ. The ends were cut back, 7 bases at V and 4 bases at J, with 16 bases in the middle. The CDR3 region has the DNA TGTGCCAGCATCCGTGGTGAAGCAATTAATGAAAAACTGTTTTTT. Its translation is CASIRGEAINEKLFF.

The chain links TRBV5-1 to TRBJ2-7, with D perhaps being TRBD1 or TRBD2 (5 bases each). CDR1 and CDR2 from the germline V gene are SGHRS and YFSETQ. The germline V and J ends were trimmed by 3 bases and 2 bases, with 15 bases remaining between them. The CDR3 is 15 amino acids. CDR3 sequence reads: CASSSLRDGPYEQYF. CDR3 bases: TGCGCCAGCAGCTCCCTCCGGGACGGCCCCTACGAGCAGTACTTC.

The V and J genes are TRBV18 and TRBJ2-5; D is ambiguous. With 4 bases removed from V and 5 bases from J, the gap between germline ends came to 11 bases. CDR3 size: 13 residues. The germline V gene encodes CDR1 KGHSH and CDR2 LQKENI. CDR3 nucleotides: TGTGCCAGCTCACTTTACCTTCGCGAGACCCAGTACTTC. Protein sequence: CASSLYLRETQYF. Supplemented by reference TRBV18 and TRBJ2-5, the full variable domain reads NAGVMQNPRHLVRRRGQEARLRCSPMKGHSHVYWYRQLPEEGLKFMVYLQKENIIDESGMPKERFSAEFPKEGPSILRIQQVVRGDSAAYFCASSLYLRETQYFGPGTRLLVL.